Presented here are 6 T cell receptor beta chains from one specimen sequenced in a study of CD8+ T cells in alopecia areata. The authors extracted RNA and reverse transcribed it into cDNA as the sequencing template. Here immunoSEQ multiplex PCR was the method, and the copy in TCRdb shows in-frame clones only, minus some. The repertoire consists of 200,000 to 250,000 clones, with about 61% occurring once and the leading ten covering nearly 5%. Specimen: CD8+ T cells sorted from blood. These receptors all stem from a human donor in good health.

A few counts support this clone. J is TRBJ2-1 and V is TRBV7-2; 7 bases fit TRBD2. The CDR3 length is 17 residues. Losses at the gene ends were 1 base for V and 3 bases for J; bases not matched to a gene: 9. From germline, CDR1 is SGHTA and CDR2 FQGNSA. CDR3 sequence (DNA): TGTGCCAGCAGCTTAGATTTGACTAGCACCTTCTACAATGAGCAGTTCTTC. This sequence encodes CASSLDLTSTFYNEQFF.

V usage is TRBV2 and J usage is TRBJ1-5, with D maybe TRBD1 (5 bases). Germline CDR1 and CDR2: SNHLY and FYNNEI. Trimming removed 6 bases at V and 3 bases at J, with 18 bases between. The CDR3 is made up of 16 amino acids. In nucleotides, the CDR3 is TGTGCCAGCAGGGGAGGGGCGTGGGTGGACAATCAGCCCCAGCATTTT. Translated: CASRGGAWVDNQPQHF.

This clone was observed once. The chain links TRBV9 to TRBJ2-7; 8 bases line up with TRBD1. The CDR3 totals 15 residues. Germline lookup yields CDR1 SGDLS and CDR2 YYNGEE. V shed 4 bases, J shed 0 bases, and the junction held 6 bases outside the gene matches. Here the CDR3 reads CASSPWTGFSYEQYF. The DNA for the CDR3 is TGTGCCAGCAGCCCTTGGACAGGGTTCTCCTACGAGCAGTACTTC.

The chain carries TRBV2 and TRBJ1-2, with 8 bases matching TRBD1. V lost 6 bases, J lost 0 bases, and 6 bases stayed unmatched. This CDR3 comprises 15 residues. CDR1 is SNHLY, CDR2 FYNNEI, per germline. CDR3 DNA: TGTGCCAGCAGGGACAGGGAGGGGCCTAACTATGGCTACACCTTC. This codes for CASRDREGPNYGYTF.

This clone was recorded a few times. The chain employs TRBV6-6 and TRBJ1-5, with unresolved D. This CDR3 spans 13 amino acids. The V end was cut by 2 bases, the J end by 2 bases, with 4 bases between. CDR1 and CDR2 from the germline V gene are MNHNY and SVGAGI (reference sequence). CDR3 nucleotides: TGTGCCAGCAGTTACGTGGGCAATCAGCCCCAGCATTTT. As protein: CASSYVGNQPQHF.

J is TRBJ2-2 and V is TRBV29-1; D may be TRBD1 (6 bases). Trimming removed 7 bases from V and 0 bases from J, with 12 bases in between. The germline CDR1 and CDR2 sequences are SQVTM and ANQGSEA. The length of the CDR3 is 14 residues. The CDR3 DNA follows: TGCAGCGCCGTCGGGACACCGAACACCGGGGAGCTGTTTTTT. Its translation: CSAVGTPNTGELFF.